A selection of T cell receptor beta chains follows, all from one sample in a study of T cells in Graves' hyperthyroidism and ophthalmopathy. In TCRdb, the multiplex PCR reads were re-called with MiXCR into one record per CDR3 protein. Among roughly 580,000 distinct CDR3 sequences, about 43% were seen once, and the ten largest hold about 8.2%. Source material: peripheral blood or thyroid tissue (not recorded which). These receptor sequences come from a woman in her late teens or twenties with Graves' hyperthyroidism. Both conserved end residues are part of each CDR3. The order of the fields is CDR3 protein, CDR3 DNA, D gene, clone size, V gene, J gene. The D gene is left open where the match is weak. Clone size, where shown, is once, few, many, or a class for clones that have expanded.

CDR3aa: CASSQGPRRGYTF; CDR3nt: TGTGCCAGCAGCCAAGGTCCTCGGAGGGGCTACACCTTC; d_gene: NA; abundance: NA; v_gene: TRBV2; j_gene: TRBJ1-2
CDR3aa: CSVDGRGSPPDTQYF; CDR3nt: TGCAGCGTTGATGGGCGGGGCTCCCCCCCAGATACGCAGTATTTT; d_gene: NA; abundance: NA; v_gene: TRBV29-1; j_gene: TRBJ2-3
CDR3aa: CASRPNTGRNTEASF; CDR3nt: TGTGCCAGTAGGCCAAACACAGGGAGAAACACTGAAGCTTCCTTT; d_gene: NA; abundance: NA; v_gene: TRBV19; j_gene: TRBJ1-1
CDR3aa: CSGRNRGAEAAFF; CDR3nt: TGCAGCGGCCGGAACAGGGGCGCAGAGGCAGCTTTCTTT; d_gene: TRBD1; abundance: NA; v_gene: TRBV29-1; j_gene: TRBJ1-1
CDR3aa: CASTDPPETEAFF; CDR3nt: TGTGCCAGCACCGACCCCCCTGAGACTGAAGCTTTCTTT; d_gene: NA; abundance: once; v_gene: TRBV7-2; j_gene: TRBJ1-1
CDR3aa: CSASSLAHTDTQYF; CDR3nt: TGCAGTGCTAGTTCCCTAGCGCACACAGATACGCAGTATTTT; d_gene: NA; abundance: NA; v_gene: TRBV20-1; j_gene: TRBJ2-3
CDR3aa: CATSDLRQYF; CDR3nt: TGTGCCACCAGTGATTTGCGGCAGTACTTC; d_gene: NA; abundance: NA; v_gene: TRBV24-1; j_gene: TRBJ2-7
CDR3aa: CASSEPQGAAGANVLTF; CDR3nt: TGTGCCAGCAGTGAACCCCAGGGGGCGGCTGGGGCCAACGTCCTGACTTTC; d_gene: TRBD1; abundance: many; v_gene: TRBV2; j_gene: TRBJ2-6
CDR3aa: CASSFLSEYEQYF; CDR3nt: TGTGCCAGCAGCTTCCTATCCGAATACGAGCAGTACTTC; d_gene: NA; abundance: NA; v_gene: TRBV7-9; j_gene: TRBJ2-7
CDR3aa: CASSSSWGTEAFF; CDR3nt: TGTGCCAGCAGCTCATCCTGGGGCACTGAAGCTTTCTTT; d_gene: NA; abundance: few; v_gene: TRBV7-3; j_gene: TRBJ1-1
CDR3aa: CASSDRGGDGYTF; CDR3nt: TGTGCCAGCAGCGATCGAGGGGGGGATGGCTACACCTTC; d_gene: NA; abundance: many; v_gene: TRBV2; j_gene: TRBJ1-2
CDR3aa: CASSPQTGMLTEAFF; CDR3nt: TGTGCCAGCAGTCCTCAAACAGGGATGTTGACTGAAGCTTTCTTT; d_gene: NA; abundance: few; v_gene: TRBV2; j_gene: TRBJ1-1
CDR3aa: CSAAGDRGNQPQHF; CDR3nt: TGCAGTGCCGCGGGGGACAGGGGAAATCAGCCCCAGCATTTT; d_gene: TRBD1; abundance: few; v_gene: TRBV20-1; j_gene: TRBJ1-5
CDR3aa: CASSLRAAGEYEQYF; CDR3nt: TGTGCCAGCAGCTTAAGGGCAGCGGGAGAGTACGAGCAGTACTTC; d_gene: TRBD2; abundance: NA; v_gene: TRBV7-2; j_gene: TRBJ2-7
CDR3aa: CASRKAQGNTGELFF; CDR3nt: TGCGCCAGCAGGAAGGCACAGGGAAACACCGGGGAGCTGTTTTTT; d_gene: NA; abundance: NA; v_gene: TRBV7-9; j_gene: TRBJ2-2
CDR3aa: CASSLRGRNSPLHF; CDR3nt: TGTGCCAGCAGCCTAAGGGGGCGTAATTCACCCCTCCACTTT; d_gene: TRBD1; abundance: NA; v_gene: TRBV11-2; j_gene: TRBJ1-6
CDR3aa: CASSIRKGAYEQYF; CDR3nt: TGTGCCAGCAGCATACGAAAGGGGGCCTACGAGCAGTACTTC; d_gene: NA; abundance: many; v_gene: TRBV9; j_gene: TRBJ2-7
CDR3aa: CSVETVANYGYTF; CDR3nt: TGCAGCGTTGAGACGGTAGCTAACTATGGCTACACCTTC; d_gene: NA; abundance: many; v_gene: TRBV29-1; j_gene: TRBJ1-2
CDR3aa: CSVSGLSGPYEQYF; CDR3nt: NA; d_gene: NA; abundance: NA; v_gene: TRBV29-1; j_gene: TRBJ2-7
CDR3aa: CSAPPVDETQYF; CDR3nt: TGCAGTGCTCCCCCGGTTGACGAGACCCAGTACTTC; d_gene: NA; abundance: NA; v_gene: TRBV20-1; j_gene: TRBJ2-5
CDR3aa: CSLPGPLNEQYF; CDR3nt: TGCAGCTTACCGGGCCCCCTTAACGAGCAGTACTTC; d_gene: NA; abundance: NA; v_gene: TRBV29-1; j_gene: TRBJ2-7
CDR3aa: CSARDVGRGNQPQHF; CDR3nt: TGCAGTGCTAGAGACGTAGGACGGGGAAATCAGCCCCAGCATTTT; d_gene: NA; abundance: once; v_gene: TRBV20-1; j_gene: TRBJ1-5
CDR3aa: CASGGGGFSNQPQHF; CDR3nt: TGTGCCAGTGGGGGGGGAGGGTTTAGCAATCAGCCCCAGCATTTT; d_gene: NA; abundance: NA; v_gene: TRBV19; j_gene: TRBJ1-5
CDR3aa: CAISEQREGSPLHF; CDR3nt: TGTGCCATCAGTGAGCAGCGGGAGGGTTCACCCCTCCACTTT; d_gene: NA; abundance: NA; v_gene: TRBV10-3; j_gene: TRBJ1-6
CDR3aa: CASSQVSGANVLTF; CDR3nt: TGTGCCAGCAGCCAGGTCTCTGGGGCCAACGTCCTGACTTTC; d_gene: NA; abundance: many; v_gene: TRBV2; j_gene: TRBJ2-6
CDR3aa: CSVPRGSNTEAFF; CDR3nt: TGCAGTGTACCCAGGGGCTCGAACACTGAAGCTTTCTTT; d_gene: NA; abundance: NA; v_gene: TRBV20-1; j_gene: TRBJ1-1
CDR3aa: CASSHLLGAEEKLFF; CDR3nt: TGTGCCAGCAGCCACCTGTTGGGAGCGGAAGAAAAACTGTTTTTT; d_gene: NA; abundance: NA; v_gene: TRBV2; j_gene: TRBJ1-4
CDR3aa: CSVGGRYEQYF; CDR3nt: TGCAGCGTTGGGGGACGGTACGAGCAGTACTTC; d_gene: NA; abundance: many; v_gene: TRBV29-1; j_gene: TRBJ2-7
CDR3aa: CATSDWGREGQFF; CDR3nt: TGTGCCACCAGTGATTGGGGGCGGGAGGGACAGTTCTTT; d_gene: TRBD1; abundance: NA; v_gene: TRBV24-1; j_gene: TRBJ1-1
CDR3aa: CASSRVTTSGYTGELFF; CDR3nt: TGTGCCAGCAGCCGAGTCACGACTAGCGGATACACCGGGGAGCTGTTTTTT; d_gene: TRBD2; abundance: NA; v_gene: TRBV7-3; j_gene: TRBJ2-2
CDR3aa: CASPREEGVGYGYTF; CDR3nt: TGTGCCAGCCCCCGGGAGGAGGGGGTTGGCTATGGCTACACCTTC; d_gene: NA; abundance: NA; v_gene: TRBV2; j_gene: TRBJ1-2
CDR3aa: CASSDLGTTSGNTIYF; CDR3nt: TGTGCCAGCAGTGATCTTGGGACCACCTCTGGAAACACCATATATTTT; d_gene: NA; abundance: NA; v_gene: TRBV25-1; j_gene: TRBJ1-3
CDR3aa: CASRNSGNQPQHF; CDR3nt: TGTGCCAGCAGGAACTCGGGGAATCAGCCCCAGCATTTT; d_gene: NA; abundance: NA; v_gene: TRBV6-5; j_gene: TRBJ1-5